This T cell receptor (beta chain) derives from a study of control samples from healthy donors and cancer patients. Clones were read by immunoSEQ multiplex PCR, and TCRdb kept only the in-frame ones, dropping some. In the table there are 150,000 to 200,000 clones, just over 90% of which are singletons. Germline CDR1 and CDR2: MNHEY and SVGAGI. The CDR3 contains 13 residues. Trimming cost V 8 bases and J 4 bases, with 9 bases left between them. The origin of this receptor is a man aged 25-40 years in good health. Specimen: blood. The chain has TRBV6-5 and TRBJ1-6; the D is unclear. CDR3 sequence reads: CASVTAYNSPLHF. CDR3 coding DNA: TGTGCCAGCGTTACCGCGTATAATTCACCCCTCCACTTT.